This T cell receptor beta chain was recorded in a study of blood T cell repertoires in COVID-19 (dated by TCRdb to 2019 to 2021). In terms of the full investigation: Collaborator samples came from the United States, Italy and Spain and covered acute and convalescent phases of COVID-19. The repertoires were made available in a free public database intended to serve as a resource for research on the immune response to SARS-CoV-2. Samples came from the ongoing ImmuneRACE study (first 160 participants) plus 1,254 subjects from 6 global collaborators. Deeply sampled blood TCRbeta repertoires from subjects exposed to, actively infected with, or recovered from COVID-19 were included in the dataset. The prospective study material was composed of cDNA or gDNA derived from T cells, B-cell-depleted T cells, or PBMCs. The sample metadata nearly always contained a de-identified subject ID, COVID-19 status, age in years and sex. HLA class I and class II types, where available, came from metadata supplied by the sample provider rather than from assay-based typing.

Each collaborating institution followed its own protocols to collect whole blood in K2EDTA tubes. For TCRbeta analysis, collaborators shipped samples as frozen whole blood, isolated PBMCs, or DNA extracted from either of those sample types. Comment on this clone: Which antigen it targets is not known. No much larger clonotype is one base removed from it; base qualities were not supplied.

Here is what the overall study found, with its caveats: The quantity of clinical and demographic metadata differed by source and by participant and was supplied without curation.

TCRbeta CDR3 regions were amplified from genomic DNA using the immunoSEQ Assay, a bias-controlled multiplex PCR. The source study handled its data this way. Nucleated cell counts per sample were estimated from amplification of reference gene primers within the assay. To quantify the absolute abundance of each unique TCRbeta CDR3 rearrangement, sequence reads were collapsed and filtered. For each sample, productive Simpson clonality was calculated as the square root of Simpson's diversity index over productive rearrangements. The source is immuneACCESS, and TCRdb retained only in-frame sequences with V and J called. Part of the clones is not carried over; for the studies checked, unresolved V genes explain less than half of this, and the remainder is unexplained. V, J and clone size were drawn from that table, and D and trimming were deduced from the DNA. This sample gives 280,000 or so clones in total; 89% of them show up just once. Under 15% of the sample is in the top ten clones.

CDR1 and CDR2 (MNHEY, SVGAGI) derive from the germline V gene. After removal of 5 bases from V and 4 bases from J, the junction retains 6 bases not matched to a gene. From the cysteine up to the phenylalanine, the CDR3 has a length of 14 residues. CDR3 DNA is the only sequence kept; it has 42 bases, read in frame from the first base. The source material was peripheral blood. The TCR originated in a woman aged 60-75 years with acute or convalescent COVID-19. The chain couples TRBV6-5 to TRBJ1-2; 8 bases in between match TRBD1. DNA sequence: TGTGCCAGCAGTCCCCAGACAGGGGCCTATGGCTACACCTTC. The resulting protein is CASSPQTGAYGYTF.